One T cell receptor (beta chain) is described in this entry. Germline CDR1 reads LGHNA; CDR2 reads YSLEER. The trim removed 0 bases at V and 5 bases at J, leaving 13 bases unmatched. CDR3 length: 18 amino acids. The sample belongs to a study of T cells in Graves' hyperthyroidism and ophthalmopathy. A patient was excluded if there was uncontrolled infection, other autoimmune disease, pregnancy or lactation. RNA transcripts were the template for amplifying TCR beta CDR3 regions. TCR CDR3 underwent first-round RT-PCR with the HTBI primer set. TCRdb ran MiXCR on the multiplex PCR reads and lists one entry per CDR3 protein. The sample consists of 500,000 to 750,000 distinct CDR3 sequences, about 15% of them appearing once.

The clonotype originates from a woman aged 30 to 39 with Graves' hyperthyroidism. The rearrangement links TRBV4-3 to TRBJ2-3, with 8 bases that match TRBD2. The source material was blood. Written as DNA, the CDR3 is TGCGCCAGCAGCCAAGATCTTCGCCCAGCGGGAGTTCGAGATACGCAGTATTTT. This gives the protein CASSQDLRPAGVRDTQYF.